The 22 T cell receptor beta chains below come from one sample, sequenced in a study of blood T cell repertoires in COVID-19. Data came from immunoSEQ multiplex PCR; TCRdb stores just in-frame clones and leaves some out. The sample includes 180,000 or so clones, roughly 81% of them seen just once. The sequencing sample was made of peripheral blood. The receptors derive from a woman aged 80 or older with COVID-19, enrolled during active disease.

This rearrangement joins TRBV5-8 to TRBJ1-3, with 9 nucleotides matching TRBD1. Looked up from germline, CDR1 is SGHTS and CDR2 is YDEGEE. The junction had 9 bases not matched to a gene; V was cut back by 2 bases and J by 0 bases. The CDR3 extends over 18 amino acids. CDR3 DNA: TGTGCCAGCAGCTTTCCTCCCACAGGGGGCTACTCTGGAAACACCATATATTTT. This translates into CASSFPPTGGYSGNTIYF.

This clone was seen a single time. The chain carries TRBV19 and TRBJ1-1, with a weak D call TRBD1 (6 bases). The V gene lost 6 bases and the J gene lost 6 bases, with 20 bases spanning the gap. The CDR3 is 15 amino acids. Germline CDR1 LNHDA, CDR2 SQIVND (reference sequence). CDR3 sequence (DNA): TGTGCCAGTAGCCCCTCCAGGGGCAGAGGGTCTGAAGCTTTCTTT. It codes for CASSPSRGRGSEAFF.

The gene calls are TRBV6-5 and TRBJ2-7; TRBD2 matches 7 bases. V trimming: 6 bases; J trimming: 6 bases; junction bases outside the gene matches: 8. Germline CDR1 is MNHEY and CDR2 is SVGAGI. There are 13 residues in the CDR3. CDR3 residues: CASSATWGGEQYF. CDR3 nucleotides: TGTGCCAGCAGCGCGACGTGGGGGGGCGAGCAGTACTTC.

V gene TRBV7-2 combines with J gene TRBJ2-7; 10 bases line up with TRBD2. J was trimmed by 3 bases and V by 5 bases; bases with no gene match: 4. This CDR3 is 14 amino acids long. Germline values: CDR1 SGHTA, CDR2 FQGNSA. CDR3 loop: CASSPGLALYEQYF. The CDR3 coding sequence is TGTGCCAGCAGCCCGGGACTAGCGCTCTACGAGCAGTACTTC.

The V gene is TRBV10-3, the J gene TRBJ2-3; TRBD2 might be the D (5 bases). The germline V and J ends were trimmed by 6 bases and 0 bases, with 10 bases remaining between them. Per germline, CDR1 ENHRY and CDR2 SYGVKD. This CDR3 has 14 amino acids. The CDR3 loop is CAIRGAESTDTQYF. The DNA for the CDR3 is TGTGCCATCAGGGGAGCGGAGAGCACAGATACGCAGTATTTT.

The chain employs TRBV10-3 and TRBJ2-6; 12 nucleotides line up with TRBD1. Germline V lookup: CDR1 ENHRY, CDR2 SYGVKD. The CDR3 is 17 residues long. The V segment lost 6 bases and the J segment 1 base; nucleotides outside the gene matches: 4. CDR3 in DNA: TGTGCCATCAGACCGGGACAGGGGGCGTCTGGGGCCAACGTCCTGACTTTC. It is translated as CAIRPGQGASGANVLTF.

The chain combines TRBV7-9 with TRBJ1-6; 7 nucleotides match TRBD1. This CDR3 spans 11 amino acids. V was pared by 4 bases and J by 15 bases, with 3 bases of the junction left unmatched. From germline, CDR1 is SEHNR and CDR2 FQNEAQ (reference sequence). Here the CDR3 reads CASSSQGRLHF. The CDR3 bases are TGTGCCAGCAGCTCACAGGGGCGCCTCCACTTT.

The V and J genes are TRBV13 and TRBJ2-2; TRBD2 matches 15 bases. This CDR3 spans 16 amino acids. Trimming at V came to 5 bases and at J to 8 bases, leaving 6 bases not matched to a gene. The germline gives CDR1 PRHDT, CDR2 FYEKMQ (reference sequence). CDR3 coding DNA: TGTGCCAGCAGCAAAAGGACTAGCGGGAGGGCTGGGGAGCTGTTTTTT. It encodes CASSKRTSGRAGELFF.

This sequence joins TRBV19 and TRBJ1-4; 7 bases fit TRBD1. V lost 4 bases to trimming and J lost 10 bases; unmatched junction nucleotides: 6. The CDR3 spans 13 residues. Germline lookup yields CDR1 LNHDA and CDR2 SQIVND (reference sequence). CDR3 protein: CASSNDRDTKLFF. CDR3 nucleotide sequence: TGTGCCAGTAGTAACGACAGGGATACAAAACTGTTTTTT. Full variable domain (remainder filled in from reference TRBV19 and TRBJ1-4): DGGITQSPKYLFRKEGQNVTLSCEQNLNHDAMYWYRQDPGQGLRLIYYSQIVNDFQKGDIAEGYSVSREKKESFPLTVTSAQKNPTAFYLCASSNDRDTKLFFGSGTQLSVL.

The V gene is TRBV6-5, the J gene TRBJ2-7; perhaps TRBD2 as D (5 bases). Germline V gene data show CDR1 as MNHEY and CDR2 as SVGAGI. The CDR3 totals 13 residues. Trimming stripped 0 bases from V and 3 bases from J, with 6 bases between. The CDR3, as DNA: TGTGCCAGCAGTTACTCGAGGGACTACGAGCAGTACTTC. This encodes CASSYSRDYEQYF.

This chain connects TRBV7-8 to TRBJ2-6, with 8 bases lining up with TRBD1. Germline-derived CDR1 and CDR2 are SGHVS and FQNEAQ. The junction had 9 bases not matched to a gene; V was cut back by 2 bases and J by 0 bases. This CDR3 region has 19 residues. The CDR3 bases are TGTGCCAGCAGCTTAAGGGACAGGCGATACAGCTCTGGGGCCAACGTCCTGACTTTC. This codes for CASSLRDRRYSSGANVLTF.

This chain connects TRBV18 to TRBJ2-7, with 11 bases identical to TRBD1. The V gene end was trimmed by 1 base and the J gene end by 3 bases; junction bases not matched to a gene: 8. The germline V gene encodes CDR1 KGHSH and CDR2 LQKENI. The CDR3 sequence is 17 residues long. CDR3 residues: CASSPRPGTGGVYEQYF. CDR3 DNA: TGTGCCAGCTCACCACGACCCGGGACAGGGGGGGTCTACGAGCAGTACTTC.

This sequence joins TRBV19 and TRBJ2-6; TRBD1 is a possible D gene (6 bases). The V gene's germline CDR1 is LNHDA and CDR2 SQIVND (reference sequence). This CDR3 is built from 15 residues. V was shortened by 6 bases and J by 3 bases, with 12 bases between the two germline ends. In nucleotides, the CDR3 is TGTGCCAGTAGCCAAACAGGGTTTGGGGCCAACGTCCTGACTTTC. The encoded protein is CASSQTGFGANVLTF.

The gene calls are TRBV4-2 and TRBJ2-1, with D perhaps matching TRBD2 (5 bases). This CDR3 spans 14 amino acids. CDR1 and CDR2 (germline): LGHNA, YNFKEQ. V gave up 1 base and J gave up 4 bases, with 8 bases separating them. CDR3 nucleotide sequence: TGTGCCAGCAGCCAAGGGGCGGGTTACAATGAGCAGTTCTTC. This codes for CASSQGAGYNEQFF.

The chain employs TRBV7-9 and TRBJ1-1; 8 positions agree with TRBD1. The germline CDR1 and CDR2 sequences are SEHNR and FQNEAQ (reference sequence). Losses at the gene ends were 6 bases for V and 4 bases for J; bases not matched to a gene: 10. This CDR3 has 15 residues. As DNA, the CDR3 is TGTGCCAGCAGGCACTTACAGGGGGTCCCCACTGAAGCTTTCTTT. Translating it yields CASRHLQGVPTEAFF.

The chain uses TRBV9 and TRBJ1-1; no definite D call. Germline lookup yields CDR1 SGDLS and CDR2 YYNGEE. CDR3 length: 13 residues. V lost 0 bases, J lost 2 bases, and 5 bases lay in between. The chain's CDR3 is CASSVVRNTEAFF. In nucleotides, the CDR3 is TGTGCCAGCAGCGTAGTCAGAAACACTGAAGCTTTCTTT.

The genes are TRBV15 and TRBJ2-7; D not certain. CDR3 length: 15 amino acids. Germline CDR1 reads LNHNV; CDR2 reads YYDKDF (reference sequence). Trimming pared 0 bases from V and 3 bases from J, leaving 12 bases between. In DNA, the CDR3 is TGTGCCACCAGCAGAGATCTGAACACGATCTACGAGCAGTACTTC. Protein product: CATSRDLNTIYEQYF.

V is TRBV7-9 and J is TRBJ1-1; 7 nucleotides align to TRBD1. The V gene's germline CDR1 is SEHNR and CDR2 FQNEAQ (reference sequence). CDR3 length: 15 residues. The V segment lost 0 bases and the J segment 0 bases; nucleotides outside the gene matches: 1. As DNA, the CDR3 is TGTGCCAGCAGCTTAGCGGGGACAGTGAACACTGAAGCTTTCTTT. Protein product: CASSLAGTVNTEAFF. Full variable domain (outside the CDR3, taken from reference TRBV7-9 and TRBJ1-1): DTGVSQNPRHKITKRGQNVTFRCDPISEHNRLYWYRQTLGQGPEFLTYFQNEAQLEKSRLLSDRFSAERPKGSFSTLEIQRTEQGDSAMYLCASSLAGTVNTEAFFGQGTRLTVV.

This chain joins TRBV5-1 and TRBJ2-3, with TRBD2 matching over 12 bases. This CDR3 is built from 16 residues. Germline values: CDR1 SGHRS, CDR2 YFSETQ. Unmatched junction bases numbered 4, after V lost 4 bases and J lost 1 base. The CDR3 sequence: CASSPRLAGGTDTQYF. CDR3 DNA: TGCGCCAGCAGCCCCAGACTAGCGGGGGGCACAGATACGCAGTATTTT.

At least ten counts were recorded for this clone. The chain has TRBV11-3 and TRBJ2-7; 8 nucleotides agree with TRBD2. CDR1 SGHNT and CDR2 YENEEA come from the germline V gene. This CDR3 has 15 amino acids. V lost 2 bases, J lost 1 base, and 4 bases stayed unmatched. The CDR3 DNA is TGTGCCAGCAGCTTACGGGGGGGAGGTTCCTACGAGCAGTACTTC. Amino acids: CASSLRGGGSYEQYF.

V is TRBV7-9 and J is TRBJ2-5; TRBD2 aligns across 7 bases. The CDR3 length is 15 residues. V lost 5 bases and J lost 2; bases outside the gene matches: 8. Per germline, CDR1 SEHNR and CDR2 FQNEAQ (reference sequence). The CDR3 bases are TGTGCCAGCAGCCCTTGGGGAGCGGGACAAGAGACCCAGTACTTC. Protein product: CASSPWGAGQETQYF.

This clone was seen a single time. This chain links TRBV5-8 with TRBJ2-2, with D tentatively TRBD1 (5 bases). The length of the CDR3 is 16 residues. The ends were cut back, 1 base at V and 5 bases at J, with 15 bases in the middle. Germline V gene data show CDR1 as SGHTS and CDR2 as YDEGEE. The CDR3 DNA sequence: TGTGCCAGCAGCTTGTTTTATGGGGCCGGAACCGGGGAGCTGTTTTTT. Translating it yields CASSLFYGAGTGELFF.